Shown below are 15 T cell receptor beta chains from a single sample sequenced in a study of blood T cell repertoires in COVID-19 (dated by TCRdb to about 2020). The library was obtained by the immunoSEQ multiplex PCR assay. Sourced from immuneACCESS, this table was stored by TCRdb with only in-frame sequences that have V and J called. A share of the clones is absent; for the studies checked, an unresolved V gene accounts for under half, and the remainder has no known explanation. The sample data list around 51,000 clones, and about 86% of these were observed just once. Around 2.9% of the sample is taken by the ten largest. Sequences were obtained from peripheral blood. Receptors originate from a woman of 80 years or more with acute or convalescent COVID-19.

CDR3 DNA: TGTGCCAGCAGTGTCCAGGGTTACGATAGCAATCAGCCCCAGCATTTT. Translated, it gives CASSVQGYDSNQPQHF. The chain uses TRBV2 and TRBJ1-5; perhaps TRBD1 as D (5 bases). Germline V lookup: CDR1 SNHLY, CDR2 FYNNEI. The CDR3 loop spans 16 amino acids. Trimming cost V 4 bases and J 0 bases, with 13 bases left between them. Combining the CDR3 with reference TRBV2 and TRBJ1-5 gives the whole variable domain EPEVTQTPSHQVTQMGQEVILRCVPISNHLYFYWYRQILGQKVEFLVSFYNNEISEKSEIFDDQFSVERPDGSNFTLKIRSTKLEDSAMYFCASSVQGYDSNQPQHFGDGTRLSIL.

J is TRBJ1-5 and V is TRBV4-1, with D possibly matching TRBD1 (6 bases). Germline assignment: CDR1 MGHRA and CDR2 YSYEKL. V lost 5 bases, J lost 0 bases, and 14 bases lay in between. CDR3 length: 16 residues. CDR3 amino acids: CASSEAYRVSNQPQHF. DNA for the CDR3: TGCGCCAGCAGCGAAGCCTACAGGGTTAGCAATCAGCCCCAGCATTTT.

V gene TRBV21-1 combines with J gene TRBJ2-1; the table's D call, TRBD1, has no DNA check behind it. TRBV21-1 is an annotated pseudogene. CDR3 length equals 15 residues. The CDR3: CASSLVGGKFSEQFF. CDR3 bases: TGTGCCAGCAGTTTAGTAGGGGGCAAATTCAGTGAGCAGTTCTTC.

The chain carries TRBV6-1 and TRBJ1-5, with D tentatively TRBD1 (6 bases). CDR3 size: 14 residues. The germline V gene has CDR1 MNHNS and CDR2 SASEGT. V lost 2 bases and J 9 bases, leaving 14 bases between the germline ends. Here the CDR3 reads CASSENRAQGPQHF. DNA of the CDR3: TGTGCCAGCAGTGAAAACAGGGCCCAAGGGCCCCAGCATTTT.

The chain is built from TRBV5-4 and TRBJ1-2; possibly TRBD1 for D (5 bases). V lost 1 base to trimming and J lost 8 bases, with 12 bases between them. The CDR3 length is 13 residues. From germline, CDR1 is SGHNT and CDR2 YYREEE (reference sequence). The CDR3 loop reads CASSLTAGQGYTF. In DNA form, the CDR3 reads TGTGCCAGCAGCTTGACGGCAGGGCAAGGCTACACCTTC.

The chain couples TRBV27 to TRBJ2-2; TRBD1 matches 7 bases. CDR3 size: 14 residues. Trimming removed 7 bases from V and 5 bases from J; junction bases left unmatched: 7. The germline V gene encodes CDR1 MNHEY and CDR2 SMNVEV (reference sequence). In DNA form, the CDR3 reads TGTGCCAGCACTCGGGACAGTAGGACCGGGGAGCTGTTTTTT. It is translated as CASTRDSRTGELFF.

This clone was detected only a few times. This sequence joins TRBV6-6 and TRBJ1-1, with no clear D. Per germline, CDR1 MNHNY and CDR2 SVGAGI (reference sequence). This CDR3 region has 14 residues. Trimming pared 2 bases from V and 2 bases from J, leaving 9 bases between. CDR3 sequence (DNA): TGTGCCAGCAGTTACGGCGGCAGTAACACTGAAGCTTTCTTT. Protein: CASSYGGSNTEAFF.

A few counts support this clone. This chain joins TRBV27 and TRBJ1-1, with D tentatively TRBD1 (5 bases). CDR3 length: 13 amino acids. V lost 6 bases and J lost 5, with 13 bases in between. The germline gives CDR1 MNHEY, CDR2 SMNVEV (reference sequence). The CDR3 coding sequence is TGTGCCAGCAGGGTGGAGGGGAGGACTGAAGCTTTCTTT. Translated: CASRVEGRTEAFF.

The chain joins TRBV18 to TRBJ2-1; TRBD1 agrees at 9 bases. CDR1 KGHSH and CDR2 LQKENI come from the germline V gene. The J segment lost 4 bases and the V segment lost 5 bases, leaving 6 bases of the junction unmatched. The CDR3 spans 15 residues. The CDR3 region has the DNA TGTGCCAGCTCAGTCGGGACAGGGTTGTACAATGAGCAGTTCTTC. It yields the protein CASSVGTGLYNEQFF.

The rearrangement uses TRBV6-1 and TRBJ1-2; the D gene is possibly TRBD1 (6 bases). Trimming shortened V by 1 base and J by 4 bases, and 10 bases separated the two germline ends. Looked up from germline, CDR1 is MNHNS and CDR2 is SASEGT. This CDR3 spans 14 amino acids. The CDR3 loop is CASSEVTGFYGYTF. The CDR3 DNA sequence: TGTGCCAGCAGTGAAGTAACAGGGTTCTATGGCTACACCTTC.

The chain joins TRBV29-1 to TRBJ1-2; TRBD1 matches 12 bases. The CDR3 covers 13 residues. Germline lookup yields CDR1 SQVTM and CDR2 ANQGSEA. V lost 4 bases to trimming and J lost 7 bases; unmatched junction nucleotides: 4. CDR3 sequence (DNA): TGCAGCGTTGGGGGACAGGGGGCGGGTGGCTACACCTTC. Its protein is CSVGGQGAGGYTF.

This clone showed up just once. The rearrangement links TRBV30 to TRBJ1-1; weak D call: TRBD1 (6 bases). V gave up 2 bases and J gave up 1 base, with 11 bases separating them. The CDR3 contains 14 residues. Germline CDR1 is GTSNPN and CDR2 is SVGIG (reference sequence). The CDR3 loop reads CAWSTLGGNTEAFF. For the CDR3, the DNA is TGTGCCTGGAGTACTCTAGGGGGGAACACTGAAGCTTTCTTT.

The rearrangement links TRBV9 to TRBJ2-2; weak D call: TRBD1 (6 bases). CDR1 and CDR2 (germline): SGDLS, YYNGEE. This CDR3 is built from 14 residues. Trimming stripped 4 bases from V and 4 bases from J, with 11 bases between. For the CDR3, the DNA is TGTGCCAGCAGCTCGGACAGTAGCACCGGGGAGCTGTTTTTT. Protein: CASSSDSSTGELFF.

The chain combines TRBV19 with TRBJ1-2; the match to TRBD1 covers 8 bases. The CDR3 covers 13 residues. The J segment lost 3 bases and the V segment lost 10 bases, leaving 7 bases of the junction unmatched. Germline lookup yields CDR1 LNHDA and CDR2 SQIVND (reference sequence). DNA of the CDR3: TGTGCCACTCGGTTGGACAGGGACTATGGCTACACCTTC. Protein product: CATRLDRDYGYTF.

The V call is TRBV4-2, the J call TRBJ1-1; D is uncertain. This CDR3 is built from 14 residues. Between the trimmed V and J ends, which lost 1 base and 1 base, there was a span of 7 bases. Germline-derived CDR1 and CDR2 are LGHNA and YNFKEQ. CDR3 nucleotides: TGTGCCAGCAGCCAAGGGGCGGGGAACACTGAAGCTTTCTTT. Translated: CASSQGAGNTEAFF.